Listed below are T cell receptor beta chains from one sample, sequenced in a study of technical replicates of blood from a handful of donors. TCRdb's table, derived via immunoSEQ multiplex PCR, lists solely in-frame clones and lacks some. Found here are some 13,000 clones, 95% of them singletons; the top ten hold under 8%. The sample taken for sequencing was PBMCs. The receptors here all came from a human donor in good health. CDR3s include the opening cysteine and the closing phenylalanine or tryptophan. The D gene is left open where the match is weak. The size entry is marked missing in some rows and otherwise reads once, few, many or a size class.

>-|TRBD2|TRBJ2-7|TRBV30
TGTGCCTGGAGTGAGGCGGGAGGTTCGAGGGAGCAGTACTTC
CAWSEAGGSREQYF
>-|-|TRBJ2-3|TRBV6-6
TGTGCCAGCAGTTACTCGATCCCCGCGGACAGCTTGTGGTATTTT
CASSYSIPADSLWYF
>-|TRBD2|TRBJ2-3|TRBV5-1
TGCGCCAGCAGCCCCACGGTGGCGGGAGGGGGAGATACGCAGTATTTT
CASSPTVAGGGDTQYF
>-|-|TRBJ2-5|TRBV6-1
TGTGCCAGCAGTGACCGGGAGCTCGGGTGGGAGACCCAGTACTTC
CASSDRELGWETQYF
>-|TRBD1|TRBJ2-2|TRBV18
TGTGCCAGCTCACGGACAGGGAGAACCGGGGAGCTGTTTTTT
CASSRTGRTGELFF
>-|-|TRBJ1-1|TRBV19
TGTGCCAGTAGTAAGGACGGGACTATGAACACTGAAGCTTTCTTT
CASSKDGTMNTEAFF
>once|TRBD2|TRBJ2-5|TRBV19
TGTGCCACAAGCGGGGCGGAGACCCAGTACTTC
CATSGAETQYF
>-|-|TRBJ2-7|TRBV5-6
TGTGCCAGCAGCTTCCTGGGAGGCGGGAACGAGCAGTACTTC
CASSFLGGGNEQYF
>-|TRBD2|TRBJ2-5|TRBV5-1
TGCGCCAGCAGCTTGGGGGGACTAGCGGAACAAGAGACCCAGTACTTC
CASSLGGLAEQETQYF
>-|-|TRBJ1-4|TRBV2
TGTGCCAGCAGTAAAGATTTAAATGAAAAACTGTTTTTT
CASSKDLNEKLFF
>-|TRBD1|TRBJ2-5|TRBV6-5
TGTGCCAGCAGTTGGGGAACAGGGGACCAAGAGACCCAGTACTTC
CASSWGTGDQETQYF
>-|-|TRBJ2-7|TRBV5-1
TGCGCCAGCAGCAGAGGGGAGGCCTACGAGCAGTACTTC
CASSRGEAYEQYF
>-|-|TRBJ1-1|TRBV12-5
TGTGCTAGTGGCCGAGTCCTACAGGGGAACACTGAAGCTTTCTTT
CASGRVLQGNTEAFF
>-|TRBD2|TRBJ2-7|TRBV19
TGTGCCAGTAGTATAGACCTAGCGGGAGGGACCGACGAGCAGTACTTC
CASSIDLAGGTDEQYF
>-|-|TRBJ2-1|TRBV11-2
TGTGCCAGCAGCTTAGCGGTGTACAATGAGCAGTTCTTC
CASSLAVYNEQFF
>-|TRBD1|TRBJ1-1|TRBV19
TGTGCCAGTAGTGTAGACAGGGAAACTGAAGCTTTCTTT
CASSVDRETEAFF
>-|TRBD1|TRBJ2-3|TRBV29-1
TGCAGCGCCGGGACAGGGGACGGCACAGATACGCAGTATTTT
CSAGTGDGTDTQYF
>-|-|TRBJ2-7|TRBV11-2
TGTGCCAGCAGCTTCTTGGACAACGCCTACGAGCAGTACTTC
CASSFLDNAYEQYF
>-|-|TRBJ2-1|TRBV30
TGTGCCTGGAGTGCGACAGGGAGGCGGGGGCAGTTCTTC
CAWSATGRRGQFF
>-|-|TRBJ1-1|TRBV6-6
TGTGCCAGCAGTTACCAGACAGAGAACACTGAAGCTTTCTTT
CASSYQTENTEAFF
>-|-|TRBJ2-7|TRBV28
TGTGCCAGCAGTTTATTAGGACAGTTCGCCACCTACGAGCAGTACTTC
CASSLLGQFATYEQYF
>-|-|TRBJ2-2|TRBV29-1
TGCAGCGTTGAAGCGAGGGCCTGGGGCACCGGGGAGCTGTTTTTT
CSVEARAWGTGELFF
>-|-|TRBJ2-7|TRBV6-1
TGTGCCAGCAGGGACTACACCTACGAGCAGTACTTC
CASRDYTYEQYF
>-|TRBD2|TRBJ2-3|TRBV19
TGTGCCAGTAGTATATCAGGACTAGCGGGAGACACGCAGTATTTT
CASSISGLAGDTQYF
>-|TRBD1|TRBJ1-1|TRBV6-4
TGTGCCAGCAGTGATGGGACAGGGAGGACTGAAGCTTTCTTT
CASSDGTGRTEAFF
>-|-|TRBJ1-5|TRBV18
TGTGCCAGCTCACCAGAGGCGGATCAGCCCCAGCATTTT
CASSPEADQPQHF
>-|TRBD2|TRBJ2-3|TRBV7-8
TGTGCCAGCAGCTTACTACCTAGCGGAGTCACAGATACGCAGTATTTT
CASSLLPSGVTDTQYF
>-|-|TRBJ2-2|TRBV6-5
TGTGCCAGCCAATCGGAGGGGGAGGGTTTTAGGGAGCTGTTTTTT
CASQSEGEGFRELFF
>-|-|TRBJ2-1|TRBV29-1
TGCAGCGCCGGGCCAGGGGTCCATGAGCAGTTCTTC
CSAGPGVHEQFF
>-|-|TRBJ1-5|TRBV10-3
TGTGCCATTTCAGGGTCTTCGAATCAGCCCCAGCATTTT
CAISGSSNQPQHF
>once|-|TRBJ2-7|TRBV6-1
TGTGCCAGCAGGACAGACGGAAACGAGCAGTACTTC
CASRTDGNEQYF
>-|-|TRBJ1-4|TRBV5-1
TGCGCCAGCAGCTTGCAAGCGGGGGAGAATGAAAAACTGTTTTTT
CASSLQAGENEKLFF
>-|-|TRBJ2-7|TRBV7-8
TGTGCCAGCAGCTTAGGGACAGTCGGGTACGAGCAGTACTTC
CASSLGTVGYEQYF
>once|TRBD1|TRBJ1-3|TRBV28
TGTGCCAGCAGTCCCCCGCCGGGACAGAGCTCTGGAAACACCATATATTTT
CASSPPPGQSSGNTIYF
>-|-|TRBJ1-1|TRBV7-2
TGTGCCAGCAGCTTAGTGGTGGGGGGGAACACTGAAGCTTTCTTT
CASSLVVGGNTEAFF
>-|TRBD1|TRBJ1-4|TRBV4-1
TGCGCCAGCAGCCATCGGGACAGGGCGAATGAAAAACTGTTTTTT
CASSHRDRANEKLFF
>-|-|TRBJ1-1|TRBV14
TGTGCCAGCAGCTCCAGGGAGGGCGCTGAAGCTTTCTTT
CASSSREGAEAFF
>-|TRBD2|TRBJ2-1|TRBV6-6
TGTGCCAGCAGTGCCGGGACTAGCGGGAACAATGAGCAGTTCTTC
CASSAGTSGNNEQFF